Listed below are T cell receptor beta chains from one sample, sequenced in a study of T-cell memory formation after mild COVID-19. TCRdb ran MiXCR on the 5' RACE reads and lists one entry per CDR3 protein. The sample contains a few hundred thousand distinct CDR3 sequences, 15% to 20% of which appear only once. Input material: PBMCs or a T cell subset sorted from them (not recorded which). These receptors all come from a man aged 18 to 29 who had mild COVID-19 (a few samples of this study predate the infection). Cell type and time point are not known. Both conserved end residues are part of each CDR3. A D gene is named only where the DNA matches it firmly. Where a row states a size, it is once, few, many or the class of an expanded clone; other rows omit it.

j_call v_call d_call clone_size cdr3_aa cdr3_nt
TRBJ2-2 TRBV29-1 TRBD1 . CSVEEGTGGELFF TGCAGCGTTGAAGAAGGGACAGGCGGGGAGCTGTTTTTT
TRBJ2-3 TRBV20-1 TRBD2 . CSARGIAGGRADTQYF TGCAGTGCTAGAGGGATAGCGGGGGGGCGGGCAGATACGCAGTATTTT
TRBJ2-1 TRBV5-1 TRBD2 few CASSEGLDLYNEQFF TGCGCCAGCAGCGAAGGACTAGACCTTTACAATGAGCAGTTCTTC
TRBJ2-3 TRBV5-8 TRBD2 many CASRTKRGGWDTQYF TGTGCCAGCAGAACGAAGCGGGGGGGTTGGGATACGCAGTATTTT
TRBJ2-2 TRBV12-3/TRBV12-4 TRBD1 . CASRESGQSNTGELFF TGTGCCAGCAGGGAATCGGGACAGTCAAACACCGGGGAGCTGTTTTTT
TRBJ1-3 TRBV4-3 . few CASSRRGSGNTIYF TGCGCCAGCAGCCGCAGGGGCTCTGGAAACACCATATATTTT
TRBJ1-2 TRBV12-3/TRBV12-4 . few CATPSWGGVWGYTF TGTGCCACCCCCTCTTGGGGGGGCGTATGGGGCTACACCTTC
TRBJ2-7 TRBV5-4 . . CASSRDAGLGTYEQYF TGTGCCAGCAGCCGTGACGCGGGCCTTGGGACCTACGAGCAGTACTTC
TRBJ2-2 TRBV19 . . CASRGVGDTGELFF TGTGCCAGTAGGGGGGTCGGTGACACCGGGGAGCTGTTTTTT
TRBJ1-2 TRBV7-2 TRBD1 few CASSLGQGSHYGYTF TGTGCCAGCAGCTTAGGACAGGGCTCCCACTATGGCTACACCTTC
TRBJ2-3 TRBV5-1 . few CASSLVRTHPDTQYF TGCGCCAGCAGCTTGGTTAGGACACATCCAGATACGCAGTATTTT
TRBJ1-1 TRBV29-1 TRBD1 . CSVATTGLNTEAFF TGCAGCGTCGCCACGACAGGGTTGAACACTGAAGCTTTCTTT
TRBJ2-5 TRBV20-1 . once CSASPGPQETQYF TGCAGTGCTAGCCCGGGGCCGCAAGAGACCCAGTACTTC